These T cell receptor beta chains were read from a single sample in a study of blood T cell repertoires in COVID-19. Produced via immunoSEQ multiplex PCR; TCRdb's table is partial and in-frame only. The table has 350,000 to 450,000 clones, more than 70% seen once. Sample: peripheral blood. Source of these receptors: a man in his forties with acute or convalescent COVID-19. The CDR3 runs from the conserved cysteine through the conserved F or W. The D gene is left open where the match is weak. Clone size is stated in some rows and not others, as once, few, many or a class when expanded.

CDR3 length: 15
clone size: NA
D gene: NA
J gene: TRBJ1-4
V gene: TRBV12-5
CDR3 protein: CASGLPGQGYEKLFF
CDR3 DNA: TGTGCTAGTGGTTTGCCGGGACAAGGTTATGAAAAACTGTTTTTT

CDR3 length: 18
clone size: many
D gene: NA
J gene: TRBJ1-4
V gene: TRBV23-1
CDR3 protein: CASRQKQGTLNRPRSRFF
CDR3 DNA: TGCGCCAGCAGGCAAAAGCAGGGAACTTTGAATCGACCACGAAGTAGATTTTTT

CDR3 length: 11
clone size: NA
D gene: NA
J gene: TRBJ1-1
V gene: TRBV12-3/TRBV12-4
CDR3 protein: CASSSGVKSIF
CDR3 DNA: TGTGCCAGCAGTTCAGGTGTCAAAAGTATCTTT

CDR3 length: 15
clone size: NA
D gene: TRBD1
J gene: TRBJ2-1
V gene: TRBV14
CDR3 protein: CASSHPTGLDNEQFF
CDR3 DNA: TGTGCCAGCAGCCACCCGACAGGGTTGGACAATGAGCAGTTCTTC

CDR3 length: 16
clone size: NA
D gene: TRBD1
J gene: TRBJ2-6
V gene: TRBV27
CDR3 protein: CARRIWDSSGANVLTF
CDR3 DNA: TGTGCCAGGAGAATATGGGACAGCTCTGGGGCCAACGTCCTGACTTTC

CDR3 length: 16
clone size: NA
D gene: TRBD2
J gene: TRBJ2-7
V gene: TRBV6-2/TRBV6-3
CDR3 protein: CASSPFSGRPYYEQYF
CDR3 DNA: TGTGCCAGCAGCCCTTTTAGCGGGAGGCCTTACTACGAGCAGTACTTC

CDR3 length: 12
clone size: NA
D gene: NA
J gene: TRBJ2-2
V gene: TRBV2
CDR3 protein: CASRAPGKELFF
CDR3 DNA: TGTGCCAGCAGAGCGCCGGGGAAGGAGCTGTTTTTT

CDR3 length: 11
clone size: NA
D gene: NA
J gene: TRBJ2-1
V gene: TRBV11-2
CDR3 protein: CASSFSNEQFF
CDR3 DNA: TGTGCCAGCAGCTTTTCGAATGAGCAGTTCTTC

CDR3 length: 18
clone size: NA
D gene: NA
J gene: TRBJ2-7
V gene: TRBV7-3
CDR3 protein: CASSFAGPAIGKSYEQYF
CDR3 DNA: TGTGCCAGCAGCTTTGCAGGGCCTGCGATAGGAAAATCCTACGAGCAGTACTTC

CDR3 length: 13
clone size: NA
D gene: NA
J gene: TRBJ1-1
V gene: TRBV6-5
CDR3 protein: CASRLKRDTEAFF
CDR3 DNA: TGTGCCAGCAGGTTAAAGCGGGATACTGAAGCTTTCTTT

CDR3 length: 17
clone size: NA
D gene: NA
J gene: TRBJ1-3
V gene: TRBV5-1
CDR3 protein: CASSWTSGGQSGNTIYF
CDR3 DNA: TGCGCCAGCAGTTGGACGTCCGGGGGTCAGTCTGGAAACACCATATATTTT

CDR3 length: 16
clone size: NA
D gene: NA
J gene: TRBJ2-1
V gene: TRBV4-1
CDR3 protein: CASSLKIRGSSNEQFF
CDR3 DNA: TGCGCCAGCAGCCTCAAGATAAGGGGATCCTCCAATGAGCAGTTCTTC

CDR3 length: 14
clone size: NA
D gene: TRBD1
J gene: TRBJ2-7
V gene: TRBV4-1
CDR3 protein: CASSLQGGDYEQYF
CDR3 DNA: TGCGCCAGCAGCCTTCAAGGGGGCGACTACGAGCAGTACTTC

CDR3 length: 15
clone size: NA
D gene: TRBD1
J gene: TRBJ1-2
V gene: TRBV5-1
CDR3 protein: CASSLRGQSNYGYTF
CDR3 DNA: TGCGCCAGCAGCTTGCGGGGACAGTCCAACTATGGCTACACCTTC

CDR3 length: 12
clone size: NA
D gene: NA
J gene: TRBJ2-3
V gene: TRBV11-3
CDR3 protein: CASSSGLDTQYF
CDR3 DNA: TGTGCCAGCAGCTCAGGGTTAGATACGCAGTATTTT